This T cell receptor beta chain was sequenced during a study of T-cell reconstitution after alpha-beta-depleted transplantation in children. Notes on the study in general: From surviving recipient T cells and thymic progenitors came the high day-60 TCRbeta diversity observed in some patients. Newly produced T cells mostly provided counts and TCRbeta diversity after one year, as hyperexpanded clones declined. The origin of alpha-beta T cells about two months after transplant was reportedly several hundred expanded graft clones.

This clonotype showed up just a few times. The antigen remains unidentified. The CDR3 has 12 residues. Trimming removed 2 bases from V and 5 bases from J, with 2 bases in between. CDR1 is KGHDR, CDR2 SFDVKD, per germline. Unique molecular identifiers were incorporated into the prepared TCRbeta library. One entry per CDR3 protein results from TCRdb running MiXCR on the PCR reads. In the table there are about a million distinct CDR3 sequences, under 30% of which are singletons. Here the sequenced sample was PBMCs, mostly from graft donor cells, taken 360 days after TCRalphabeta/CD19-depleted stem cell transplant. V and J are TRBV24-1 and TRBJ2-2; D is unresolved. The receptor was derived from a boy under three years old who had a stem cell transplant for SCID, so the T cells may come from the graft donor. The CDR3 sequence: CATSDWTGELFF. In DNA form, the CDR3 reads TGTGCCACCAGTGATTGGACCGGGGAGCTGTTTTTT.